This T cell receptor beta chain was captured in a study of blood T cell repertoires in COVID-19 (dated by TCRdb to 2018 to 2021). As for the study more broadly: Samples from collaborators originated in the United States, Italy and Spain and spanned both the acute and convalescent phases of COVID-19. Sample metadata almost always included a de-identified subject ID, COVID-19 status, age in years and sex. Where available, HLA class I and class II types were obtained from metadata supplied by the sample provider rather than from assay-based typing. A freely available public database, intended as a resource for researchers studying the immune response to SARS-CoV-2, is where the repertoires were released. The prospective study material was composed of cDNA or gDNA derived from T cells, B-cell-depleted T cells, or PBMCs. Samples came from the ongoing ImmuneRACE study (first 160 participants) plus 1,254 subjects from 6 global collaborators. The dataset comprised deeply sampled blood TCRbeta repertoires from subjects exposed to, actively infected with, or recovered from COVID-19. Overall results and qualifications from the work: How much clinical and demographic metadata was included differed by source and by participant, and the metadata was provided uncurated.

Compared with germline, V lacks 3 bases and J lacks 6 bases; bases without a gene match: 4. The CDR3 starts with the cysteine, ends with the phenylalanine, and has 14 residues. Only the CDR3 portion is preserved as DNA: 42 bases, with reading frame beginning at the first base. The germline V gene (reference sequence) provides CDR1 LGHDT and CDR2 YNNKEL. Comment on this clone: What antigen it recognizes has not been identified. No base quality information exists; no much larger clone differs at one position.

Participants in the prospective study were aged roughly 18 to 100 years, lived in approximately 26 United States geographic areas, and enrolled through a virtual design. To assign participants to cohorts, the prospective study relied on clinical history that participants themselves reported in a screening survey and a study questionnaire. Mobile phlebotomists in the prospective study collected whole blood, serum and a nasopharyngeal or oropharyngeal swab from every participant. Additional blood draws and questionnaires over a roughly two-month period could optionally be provided by prospective study participants. Blood samples from the prospective study were shipped frozen or at room temperature prior to DNA extraction. TCRbeta CDR3 regions were amplified from genomic DNA using the immunoSEQ Assay, a bias-controlled multiplex PCR. As for the original processing: Within the assay, amplification of reference gene primers was used to estimate how many nucleated cells each sample contained. To quantify the absolute abundance of each unique TCRbeta CDR3 rearrangement, sequence reads were collapsed and filtered. Productive Simpson clonality was computed per sample as the square root of Simpson's diversity index over productive rearrangements. TCRdb stores this immuneACCESS table with in-frame sequences only. Part of the clones is absent; in the studies checked, under half of the shortfall reflects unresolved V genes, and no reason is known for the rest. V and J calls and clone size come straight from that table; D and trimming were deduced from the DNA. The sample yields some 410,000 clones; approximately 90% were counted once. The ten largest clones take up 0.9% to 1% of the sample.

This sequence was found in a woman between 25 and 40 years old with acute COVID-19. Sequencing input: PBMCs or T cells enriched from blood (not recorded which). The chain is encoded by TRBV3-1 (or the pseudogene TRBV3-2) joined to TRBJ2-2, with TRBD1 identical over 7 junction bases. The nucleotide sequence reads as follows: TGTGCCAGCAGCCAGTATGACAGGGCCGGGGAGCTGTTTTTT. The resulting protein is CASSQYDRAGELFF.